The present TCR beta chain was sequenced within a study of T cell responses to AZD1222 COVID-19 vaccine. Profiled with immunoSEQ multiplex PCR; TCRdb holds only in-frame clones, not every one. In the table there are about 150,000 clones, more than 90% of which are singletons. As regards this clone: Antigen specificity is unknown.

Trimming stripped 5 bases from V and 4 bases from J, with 5 bases between. The germline V gene encodes CDR1 SGHTA and CDR2 FQGNSA. The CDR3 has 12 residues. Notes on the study in general: It was only after the peak T cell response that any repertoires were sampled.

The sample was peripheral blood, taken on day 0 of AZD1222 vaccination. The chain recombines TRBV7-2 with TRBJ2-2; no reliable D call. This TCR was sampled from an adult in good health. CDR3 residues: CASSSRTGELFF. In nucleotides, the CDR3 is TGTGCCAGCAGCAGCCGCACCGGGGAGCTGTTTTTT.